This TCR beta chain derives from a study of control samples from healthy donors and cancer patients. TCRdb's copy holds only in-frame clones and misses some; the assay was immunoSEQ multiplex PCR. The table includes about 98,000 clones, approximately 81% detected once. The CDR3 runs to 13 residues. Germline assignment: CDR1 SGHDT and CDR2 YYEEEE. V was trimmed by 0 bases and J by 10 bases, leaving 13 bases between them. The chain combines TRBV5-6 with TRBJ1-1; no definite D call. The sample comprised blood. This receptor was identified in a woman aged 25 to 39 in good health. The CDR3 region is CASSLEGFSGAFF. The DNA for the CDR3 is TGTGCCAGCAGCTTGGAAGGGTTTTCTGGAGCTTTCTTT.